The source of this T cell receptor (beta chain) is a study of identical twins (dated by TCRdb to the mid-2010s). About the investigation overall: To test whether fetal clonotypes persist, the study used deep sequencing on TCR alpha and beta repertoires from monozygotic twins, unrelated adults of various ages, and cord blood. To rule out contamination, the twin experiments were replicated at different times with different library preparation protocols.

This clonotype was detected only a few times. Its antigen is still unknown. The sample holds no much larger clone one base away, and base qualities are not on file. The junction shows trimming of 0 bases on V and 8 bases on J, and the gene matches do not reach 4 bases of it. The CDR3 numbers 14 residues from cysteine through phenylalanine. Only the CDR3 region is kept as DNA, spanning 42 bases read in frame from base 1. To prepare the library, 5' RACE was applied. TCRdb shows the sequencer as Illumina HiSeq 2000. Template switching added a universal primer binding site, and the final cDNA carried a unique molecular identifier that allowed TCR cDNA molecules to be counted accurately. First-strand cDNA for TCR alpha and beta chains was synthesized from specific primers in the conserved constant-segment region. Each cDNA library was double barcoded, with a SMART-Mk sample barcode plus Illumina barcodes, to control for contamination. TruSeq adapter sequences and Illumina sample barcodes were added in two successive PCR steps. The TCR alpha and beta cDNA libraries were sequenced on the Illumina HiSeq platform using custom primers. Turning to the authors' computational methods: Raw reads were processed with MiGEC to extract unique molecular identifiers, and MiXCR was used to determine CDR3 positions. For each individual, recombination models were inferred using an EM algorithm with the repgenHMM and IGoR tools. Shared clonotypes were analyzed with the tcR package in R, and sharing was normalized by the product of cloneset sizes. Out-of-frame nonproductive sequences were analyzed to study raw recombination free of thymic and clonal selection effects. TCRdb handled the public reads itself, with Q25 trimming in fastp and clone calling in MiXCR, and kept productive beta chains. Each CDR3 protein gets just one entry, which takes the most common genes and DNA from the rows behind it. The V and J calls were not made by the authors but by TCRdb's processing. For this sample the table gives more than 1.5 million distinct CDR3 sequences, of which under 35% were detected only once. The ten top clones hold around 0.3% of the sample.

The research as a whole found: Compared with coincidental sharing between unrelated individuals, out-of-frame TCR alpha sequences shared between twins showed an excess of sequences with low generation probability. In monozygotic twins, out-of-frame TCR alpha sharing was systematically underestimated by recombination models, although the models agreed with sharing between unrelated individuals. Zero-insertion analyses could be partly confounded by invariant T cells such as MAIT and iNKT, though diverse VJ usage argued against such confounding for most clonotypes. Abundant cord blood beta clonotypes carried fewer insertions; young adult naive repertoires showed a weaker similar trend, while memory repertoires showed none. Because the same donors could not be followed over many years, conclusions were based on cross-sectional statistical analysis. In beta out-of-frame sequences, excess twin sharing was weaker, because having fewer shared sequences lowered the signal-to-noise ratio.

Every donor in the study was a healthy Caucasian. The receptor's source is a newborn girl in good health. This chain joins TRBV12-3 or TRBV12-4 to TRBJ2-1; 7 of the junction bases match TRBD1. The sample was cord blood. The CDR3 has the sequence CASSLADRAYEQFF. The DNA sequence reads TGTGCCAGCAGTTTAGCCGACAGGGCGTATGAGCAGTTCTTC.